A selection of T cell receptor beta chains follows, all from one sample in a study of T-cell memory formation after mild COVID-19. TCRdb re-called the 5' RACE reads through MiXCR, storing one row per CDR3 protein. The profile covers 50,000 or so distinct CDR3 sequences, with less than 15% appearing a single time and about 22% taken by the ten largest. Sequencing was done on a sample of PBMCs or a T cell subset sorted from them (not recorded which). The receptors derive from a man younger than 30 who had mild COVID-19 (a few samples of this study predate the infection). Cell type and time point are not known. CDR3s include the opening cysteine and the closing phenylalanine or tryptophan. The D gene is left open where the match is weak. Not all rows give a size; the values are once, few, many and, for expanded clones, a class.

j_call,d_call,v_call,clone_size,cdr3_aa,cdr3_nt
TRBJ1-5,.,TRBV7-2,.,CASSLGPQPQHF,TGTGCCAGCAGCTTAGGGCCTCAGCCCCAGCATTTT
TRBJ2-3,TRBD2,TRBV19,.,CARGLAGIADTQYF,TGTGCCAGGGGACTAGCGGGGATTGCAGATACGCAGTATTTT
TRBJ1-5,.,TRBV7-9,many,CASTTGAGPQHF,TGTGCCAGCACCACCGGGGCGGGGCCCCAGCATTTT
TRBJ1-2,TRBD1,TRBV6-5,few,CASSYEWDRGLGGYTF,TGTGCCAGCAGTTACGAGTGGGACAGGGGGCTGGGCGGCTACACCTTC
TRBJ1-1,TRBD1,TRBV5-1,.,CASSSLSGGNTEAFF,TGCGCCAGCAGCTCGCTCTCAGGGGGGAACACTGAAGCTTTCTTT
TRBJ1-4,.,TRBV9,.,CASSKLTTNEKLFF,TGTGCCAGCAGCAAATTAACCACTAATGAAAAACTGTTTTTT
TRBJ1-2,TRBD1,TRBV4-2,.,CASSQEAGTGDGYTF,TGTGCCAGCAGCCAGGAGGCCGGGACAGGGGATGGCTACACCTTC
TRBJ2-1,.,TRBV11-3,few,CASSLGEEYNEQFF,TGTGCCAGCAGCTTAGGAGAGGAGTACAATGAGCAGTTCTTC
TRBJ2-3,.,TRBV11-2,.,CASSPKAGNTDTQYF,TGTGCCAGCAGTCCTAAGGCGGGGAACACAGATACGCAGTATTTT
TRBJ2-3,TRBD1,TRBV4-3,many,CASSQEPTGYSTDTQYF,TGCGCCAGCAGCCAGGAACCGACAGGGTATAGCACAGATACGCAGTATTTT
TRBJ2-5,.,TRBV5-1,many,CASSLGDTSQETQYF,TGCGCCAGCAGCTTGGGAGACACGAGCCAAGAGACCCAGTACTTC